This TCR beta chain was profiled in a study of response to subunit inactivated influenza vaccine. TCRdb reprocessed the RT-PCR reads via MiXCR and lists one record per CDR3 protein. The sample has fewer than 700,000 distinct CDR3 sequences, 10% to 15% seen once. This clonotype came up a few times. The source is a man aged 45-65 years who received an inactivated influenza vaccine. The material was PBMCs from blood, obtained roughly 6 weeks after vaccination.

This CDR3 is CASSWGQASNQPQHF. The CDR3, as DNA: TGTGCCAGCAGTTGGGGACAGGCCAGCAATCAGCCCCAGCATTTT. The V call is TRBV12-3 or TRBV12-4, the J call TRBJ1-5, with 8 bases identical to TRBD1. The CDR3 length is 15 residues. V lost 4 bases and J lost 1; bases outside the gene matches: 3.